This entry describes one TCR beta chain. Study processing details: It was from reference gene primer amplification that nucleated cell counts were estimated. Clones were sequenced by immunoSEQ multiplex PCR, and TCRdb holds only the in-frame ones, with some missing. V, J and clone size were drawn from that table, and D and trimming were deduced from the DNA. The data contain about 53,000 clones, approximately 82% of them seen just once; the ten biggest clones take up more than 13%. The data stem from a study of blood T cell repertoires in COVID-19. Overall study: Some COVID-19 samples were acute and others convalescent; all came from the United States, Italy and Spain. The cDNA or gDNA used as material had been derived from T cells, B-cell-depleted T cells, or PBMCs.

J lost 0 bases, V lost 7 bases, and 15 bases had no gene match. This CDR3 has 19 amino acids. From germline, CDR1 is LNHDA and CDR2 SQIVND (reference sequence). The chain couples TRBV19 to TRBJ2-6; 7 bases are a match to TRBD2. This TCR was recovered from a human donor in a cohort sampled during active COVID-19. Sequencing was done on a sample of peripheral blood. The CDR3 spells CASTLPRPGGSSGANVLTF. The CDR3 region has the DNA TGTGCCAGTACCCTCCCAAGGCCGGGGGGTAGCTCTGGGGCCAACGTCCTGACTTTC.